What follows describes a single TCR beta chain. Its target is not known. Stated time point: cycle 4 day 1 (C4D1), after less than 7 weeks of nivolumab. No patient escaped relapse after autologous stem cell transplantation, and brentuximab vedotin exposure varied. Best overall response was complete response, partial response or progressive disease in these relapsed/refractory classical Hodgkin lymphoma patients. Clones were sequenced by immunoSEQ multiplex PCR, and TCRdb holds only the in-frame ones, with some missing. The table has some 53,000 clones, around nine tenths seen once; the top ten hold approximately 7%. The germline V gene has CDR1 SGHNT and CDR2 YENEEA. After removal of 0 bases from V and 5 bases from J, the junction contained 4 bases not matched to a gene. The CDR3 is made up of 15 amino acids. The entry originates in a study of PD-1 blockade in classical Hodgkin lymphoma. Overall study: Administration of nivolumab to patients was at 3 mg/kg intravenously every 2 weeks. Study-wide findings and caveats: Nivolumab initiation under 1 year post-ASCT meant exclusion. Still unresolved is the cause of the repertoire differences, which may be disease activity or prior therapy.

The J gene is TRBJ2-1, the V gene TRBV11-3, with 7 positions matching TRBD1. Sample: peripheral blood mononuclear cells (PBMCs), taken before the fourth cycle of nivolumab. This TCR derives from a human donor with classical Hodgkin lymphoma. The DNA for the CDR3 is TGTGCCAGCAGCTTAGAGGGACAGACCCACAATGAGCAGTTCTTC. Translating it yields CASSLEGQTHNEQFF. The full variable domain, its missing parts supplied by reference TRBV11-3 and TRBJ2-1, is EAGVVQSPRYKIIEKKQPVAFWCNPISGHNTLYWYLQNLGQGPELLIRYENEEAVDDSQLPKDRFSAERLKGVDSTLKIQPAELGDSAVYLCASSLEGQTHNEQFFGPGTRLTVL.